This TCR beta chain was recorded in a study of blood T cell repertoires in COVID-19. Study as a whole: Collection of acute and convalescent COVID-19 samples took place in the United States, Italy and Spain. The analysed material was cDNA or gDNA that came from T cells, B-cell-depleted T cells, or PBMCs.

The junction had 2 bases not matched to a gene; V was cut back by 9 bases and J by 6 bases. CDR3 length: 11 residues. Germline CDR1 is MNHEY and CDR2 is SMNVEV (reference sequence). The protocol was immunoSEQ multiplex PCR, while the TCRdb copy is restricted to in-frame clones and leaves out a portion. The top ten clones hold around 13% of a sample with around 65,000 clones, around 88% of them seen once. The rearrangement uses TRBV27 and TRBJ2-1, with 7 bases that match TRBD2. The clonotype was recovered from a human donor in a cohort sampled during active COVID-19. Input material: peripheral blood. The CDR3 region has the DNA TGTGCCAGTGCTAGCGGCAATGAGCAGTTCTTC. This encodes CASASGNEQFF.